This TCR beta chain originates from a study of blood T cell repertoires in COVID-19 (TCRdb year 2020). Regarding the complete study: Samples covering the acute and convalescent phases of COVID-19 were provided by collaborators in the United States, Italy and Spain. HLA class I and class II types, where available, came from metadata supplied by the sample provider rather than from assay-based typing. The prospective study material was composed of cDNA or gDNA derived from T cells, B-cell-depleted T cells, or PBMCs. Sample metadata almost always included a de-identified subject ID, COVID-19 status, age in years and sex. The dataset comprised deeply sampled blood TCRbeta repertoires from subjects exposed to, actively infected with, or recovered from COVID-19. The repertoires were released in a freely available public database meant as a resource for research on the immune response to SARS-CoV-2. The samples were drawn from two sources: the first 160 participants of the ongoing ImmuneRACE study, and 1,000 to 1,500 subjects contributed by 6 global collaborators. What the authors observed across the whole study: Clinical and demographic metadata were provided uncurated, with the amount varying by source and participant.

The immunoSEQ Assay, a bias-controlled multiplex PCR, was used to amplify TCRbeta CDR3 regions from genomic DNA. The authors' analysis ran thus. Nucleated cell counts per sample were estimated from amplification of reference gene primers within the assay. Sequence reads were collapsed and filtered to measure the absolute abundance of every unique TCRbeta CDR3 rearrangement. For each sample, productive Simpson clonality was calculated as the square root of Simpson's diversity index over productive rearrangements. As stored in TCRdb, this immuneACCESS dataset retains in-frame rearrangements with V and J assigned. A fraction of the clones does not appear; measured against another copy, unresolved V genes explain less than half of the discrepancy, and the remainder lacks a known reason. Clonal size and the V and J genes are those of that table, whereas D and trimming came from the DNA. The sample has approximately 190,000 clones on record, around four fifths of them singletons. Together, the top ten hold over 13% of the sample.

Whole blood was collected in K2EDTA tubes by collaborating institutions according to the institutions' own protocols. Collaborator samples were shipped for TCRbeta analysis as frozen whole blood, isolated PBMCs, or DNA extracted from either sample type. Trimming accounts for 7 bases at V and 2 bases at J, while the number of junction bases matched to no gene is 2. There are 14 amino acids in the CDR3, from cysteine to phenylalanine inclusive. Only CDR3 DNA remains: 42 bases, in frame from the first base. Sequences MNHEY (CDR1) and SVGAGI (CDR2) are obtained from the germline V gene. As to this clone: Its antigen specificity is not known. Nothing much larger sits one base from this clone, and base qualities are not available.

This TCR derives from a man aged 25 to 40 with active or convalescent COVID-19. The chain is assembled from TRBV6-5 and TRBJ2-7, and 13 junction bases match TRBD2. Specimen: peripheral blood. The DNA is as follows: TGTGCCAGCATCGGACTAGCGGGAGCCTACGAGCAGTACTTC. Its protein is CASIGLAGAYEQYF.